This T cell receptor (beta chain) was sequenced during a study of tumor-infiltrating lymphocytes in primary liver carcinoma. Turning to the study itself: The study obtained roughly 3.5 to 7.5 million productive TCRbeta reads per sample, similar across tissue types.

Study-level findings and limits: Paired tumor-adjacent and tumor-blood samples overlapped less than tumor region pairs did. Tumor specimens were characterized by a significantly higher top-250-clone fraction than blood (p = 0.039).

Starting from 500 ng of total RNA, TCR beta cDNA was produced with a primer in the constant region. Three nested multiplex PCR rounds, a slightly modified ARM-PCR, produced the libraries for TCR beta. TRBV1-TRBV30 forward primers paired with a C-beta reverse primer were used in the first two PCR rounds, which ran approximately 11 cycles each. From the multiplex PCR reads, TCRdb called clonotypes with MiXCR, one entry per CDR3 protein. The sample records roughly 80,000 distinct CDR3 sequences, 69% being singletons. This CDR3 contains 13 residues. Germline V gives CDR1 MNHEY, CDR2 SVGAGI. V gave up 7 bases and J gave up 6 bases; unmatched junction bases: 1. Each 20-30 mg portion of unsorted bulk tissue served as the source for co-extraction of RNA and DNA. This clonotype was counted only a few times. What it binds is not known.

Sample: tumor-adjacent normal liver tissue. The V and J genes are TRBV6-5 and TRBJ2-2, with TRBD1 matching over 11 bases. This receptor was taken from a man aged 35-49 years with primary liver carcinoma and hepatitis B virus infection. This CDR3 reads CASKGQGAGELFF. In DNA form, the CDR3 reads TGTGCCAGCAAGGGACAGGGGGCCGGGGAGCTGTTTTTT.